This TCR beta chain was recorded in a study of OX40 agonist ivuxolimab in advanced cancers. As for the study in general: A partial response was reached by three patients: one with hepatocellular carcinoma and two with cutaneous melanoma. General observations from the study: There was clonal expansion of CD4+ and CD8+ blood T cells by week 6 at 0.1 to 3.0 mg/kg.

Note on this clone: The antigen remains undetermined.

Exclusion applied to patients with autoimmune disease history or systemic immunosuppression. Blood specimens came from baseline, cycle 4 day 1, and cycle 7 day 1. Some clones are missing from TCRdb's copy, which holds only in-frame ones; the method was immunoSEQ multiplex PCR. The sample holds roughly 75,000 clones, 75% to 90% seen once. The V gene's germline CDR1 is GTSNPN and CDR2 SVGIG (reference sequence). There are 17 residues in the CDR3. Trimming took 0 bases from V and 0 from J; bases not matched to a gene: 8. The TCR was taken from an adult with an advanced solid tumor such as melanoma, head and neck, liver or kidney cancer. The material was CD4+ or CD8+ T cells sorted from blood, obtained in a trial of the OX40 agonist ivuxolimab. V usage is TRBV30 and J usage is TRBJ1-3; the match to TRBD1 covers 7 bases. This CDR3 reads CAWSVLGQTLSGNTIYF. The DNA for the CDR3 is TGTGCCTGGAGTGTACTGGGACAGACCCTCTCTGGAAACACCATATATTTT. Using reference TRBV30 and TRBJ1-3 for the parts outside the CDR3, the full variable domain is SQTIHQWPATLVQPVGSPLSLECTVEGTSNPNLYWYRQAAGRGLQLLFYSVGIGQISSEVPQNLSASRPQDRQFILSSKKLLLSDSGFYLCAWSVLGQTLSGNTIYFGEGSWLTVV.